The T cell receptor beta chain under discussion was sequenced for a study of CD4+ T cells in melanoma. Some clones are missing from TCRdb's copy, which holds only in-frame ones; the method was immunoSEQ multiplex PCR. The top ten clones hold roughly 14% of a sample with some 14,000 clones, 60% to 80% of them seen once. This clone counts as medium-sized (0.01 to 0.1%). Its antigen is not identified. Study-wide results and caveats: CD8+ T cell, macrophage and B cell function reportedly correlated with neoantigen-specific CD4+ T cells. In melanoma, neoantigen-specific CD4+ T cells reportedly differed in differentiation state.

This CDR3 is built from 15 residues. V lost 6 bases and J lost 1; bases outside the gene matches: 4. Germline values: CDR1 MNHNY, CDR2 SVGAGI (reference sequence). This chain uses TRBV6-6 with TRBJ1-5; TRBD1 matches 9 bases. Sequencing was carried out using cells from a culture (not recorded whether cultured in vitro). The receptor's source is a human donor with melanoma. The CDR3 reads CASSLTGGSNQPQHF. DNA for the CDR3: TGTGCCAGCAGCCTAACAGGGGGCAGCAATCAGCCCCAGCATTTT.